The 13 T cell receptor beta chains below all came from one sample that was sequenced in a study of vaccination and CD4 T cells after COVID-19. Documented time point: late sampling 161 to 241 days after vaccination in three convalescent patients. TCRdb used MiXCR to reprocess the PCR reads, holding one entry per CDR3 protein. There are about 31,000 distinct CDR3 sequences in the sample; about 46% occur only once, and 5.5% to 7% lies in the top ten. Sequencing used CD4+ T cells from blood, obtained about 7 months after SARS-CoV-2 vaccination. The receptors come from a human donor who had recovered from COVID-19.

This chain links TRBV29-1 with TRBJ2-2; 9 nucleotides agree with TRBD1. Germline loops: CDR1 SQVTM, CDR2 ANQGSEA. CDR3 length equals 15 residues. The junction had 10 bases not matched to a gene; V was cut back by 4 bases and J by 7 bases. CDR3 sequence reads: CSVGDRVGFGGELFF. The DNA of the CDR3 is TGCAGCGTTGGGGACAGGGTCGGCTTCGGCGGGGAGCTGTTTTTT.

The J gene is TRBJ1-5, the V gene TRBV19, with TRBD1 identical over 7 bases. V lost 5 bases to trimming and J lost 9 bases; unmatched junction nucleotides: 7. The germline gives CDR1 LNHDA, CDR2 SQIVND (reference sequence). This CDR3 region has 13 residues. CDR3 sequence: CASSQGEVRPQHF. CDR3 bases: TGTGCCAGTAGTCAGGGGGAGGTTCGGCCCCAGCATTTT.

J is TRBJ2-3 and V is TRBV21-1; the table gives TRBD1 as D, unverified against the DNA. TRBV21-1 is labeled a pseudogene. The CDR3 length is 16 residues. This CDR3 is CATTIFLGLGGDTQYF. The DNA for the CDR3 is TGTGCCACCACCATATTTCTAGGATTAGGGGGAGATACGCAGTATTTT.

The sample holds a few counts of this clonotype. The DNA of the CDR3 is TGTGCCAGCAGCCAGTCCAGGACAGGGCCCCCAGATACGCAGTATTTT. Protein sequence: CASSQSRTGPPDTQYF. This chain uses TRBV7-6 with TRBJ2-3; 8 bases map to TRBD1. The J segment lost 4 bases and the V segment lost 5 bases, leaving 11 bases of the junction unmatched. CDR3 length equals 16 residues. Germline V gene data show CDR1 as SGHVS and CDR2 as FNYEAQ.

This clonotype was observed a few times. CDR3 coding DNA: TGTGCCACGCGCGGGCTAAGGGGGCCCTCCTACAATGAGCAGTTCTTC. Its protein is CATRGLRGPSYNEQFF. The rearrangement uses TRBV15 and TRBJ2-1, with 7 positions matching TRBD1. Germline CDR1 and CDR2: LNHNV and YYDKDF (reference sequence). V trimming: 9 bases; J trimming: 0 bases; junction bases outside the gene matches: 11. The CDR3 has 16 residues.

The chain recombines TRBV28 with TRBJ2-3; 8 bases align to TRBD2. CDR3 length: 18 amino acids. The V gene end was trimmed by 2 bases and the J gene end by 2 bases; junction bases not matched to a gene: 12. Germline loops: CDR1 MDHEN, CDR2 SYDVKM. The CDR3 region is CASSLISAAGVSTDTQYF. CDR3 nucleotides: TGTGCCAGCAGTTTAATATCCGCAGCGGGAGTGTCCACAGATACGCAGTATTTT.

This clonotype was detected a few times. V and J are TRBV7-6 and TRBJ2-3; the match to TRBD1 covers 10 bases. CDR3 length equals 15 residues. J lost 1 base, V lost 5 bases, and 3 bases had no gene match. The germline V gene has CDR1 SGHVS and CDR2 FNYEAQ. CDR3 DNA sequence: TGTGCCAGCAGCCCGGGGACAGGGGGCACAGATACGCAGTATTTT. It yields the protein CASSPGTGGTDTQYF.

The chain uses TRBV12-3 or TRBV12-4 and TRBJ2-7; 10 nucleotides agree with TRBD2. The length of the CDR3 is 14 residues. V trimming: 5 bases; J trimming: 4 bases; junction bases outside the gene matches: 5. The CDR3, as DNA: TGTGCCAGCAGTACCCGACTAGCGGGTTACGAGCAGTACTTC. Translated, it gives CASSTRLAGYEQYF.

The CDR3 DNA reads as TGCGCCAGCAGCCGAGAGTCAAATCAGCCCCAGCATTTT. Its protein is CASSRESNQPQHF. The V and J genes are TRBV4-1 and TRBJ1-5; D gene uncertain. V lost 4 bases and J lost 4, with 8 bases in between. CDR1 and CDR2 (germline): MGHRA, YSYEKL. The CDR3 is 13 residues long.

The chain carries TRBV20-1 and TRBJ2-5; D is perhaps TRBD2 (6 bases). Trimming took off 6 bases at V and 4 bases at J, with 15 bases between the two ends. Germline V lookup: CDR1 DFQATT, CDR2 SNEGSKA (reference sequence). CDR3 length: 13 amino acids. CDR3: CSAPTSPGETQYF. CDR3 bases: TGCAGTGCGCCGACTAGTCCGGGAGAGACCCAGTACTTC.

In this sample, this clonotype turned up a few times. The chain employs TRBV10-3 and TRBJ2-2; 8 bases agree with TRBD1. V was clipped by 6 bases and J by 5 bases; unmatched bases: 8. Germline V lookup: CDR1 ENHRY, CDR2 SYGVKD. The CDR3 totals 15 residues. The DNA for the CDR3 is TGTGCCATCAGCCCGACAGGGGAGGAGACCGGGGAGCTGTTTTTT. Its protein is CAISPTGEETGELFF.

V and J are TRBV7-8 and TRBJ2-2, with 8 bases matching TRBD2. The V gene's germline CDR1 is SGHVS and CDR2 FQNEAQ. This CDR3 is 16 amino acids long. With V trimmed by 3 bases and J by 8 bases, 11 bases remained unmatched. This CDR3 reads CASSLLLGLVTGELFF. DNA of the CDR3: TGTGCCAGCAGCTTGCTTTTGGGACTAGTTACGGGGGAGCTGTTTTTT.

This chain connects TRBV6-5 to TRBJ1-3; the D is unclear. V dropped 2 bases and J dropped 2 bases, with 13 bases sitting between them. Germline values: CDR1 MNHEY, CDR2 SVGAGI. The CDR3 is 16 residues long. The CDR3 DNA reads TGTGCCAGCAGTTACGGGAGGCTCGGCCCTGGAAACACCATATATTTT. This encodes CASSYGRLGPGNTIYF.